These 18 T cell receptor beta chains share one sample of origin, sequenced in a study of Graves' ophthalmopathy and Graves' hyperthyroidism. As the template, RNA transcripts were used to amplify TCR beta CDR3 regions. Second-round multiplex PCR came after a first-round RT-PCR that employed HTBI primers. MiXCR, applied by TCRdb to the multiplex PCR reads, yields one record per CDR3 protein. The sample has approximately 150,000 distinct CDR3 sequences, just under 40% seen once; the top ten hold approximately 8.9%. Sequencing used peripheral blood. These TCRs come from a man aged 25-45 years with Graves' ophthalmopathy.

This clonotype showed up many times. This rearrangement joins TRBV6-2 or TRBV6-3 to TRBJ2-7; D tentatively fits TRBD1 or TRBD2 (6 bases each). Germline V gene data show CDR1 as MNHEY and CDR2 as SVGEGT. Trimming removed 4 bases from V and 3 bases from J, with 16 bases in between. CDR3 size: 15 residues. The CDR3 DNA is TGTGCCAGCAGTTTATTGGGGGGCAGCGGCTACGAGCAGTACTTC. Residues: CASSLLGGSGYEQYF.

V gene TRBV12-3 or TRBV12-4 combines with J gene TRBJ1-3, with 7 bases that match TRBD1. CDR3 size: 14 residues. V lost 8 bases, J lost 0 bases, and 4 bases stayed unmatched. CDR3 nucleotides: TGTGCCAGCCTGGACAGGTTCTCTGGAAACACCATATATTTT. Protein product: CASLDRFSGNTIYF.

This clonotype has a count of ten or more. The chain carries TRBV6-2 or TRBV6-3 and TRBJ1-5; D unresolved. V was cut by 7 bases and J by 8 bases, with 18 bases left in between. The CDR3 has 14 residues. The germline gives CDR1 MNHEY, CDR2 SVGEGT. The CDR3 sequence is CASNTRAPREPQHF. CDR3 nucleotides: TGTGCCAGCAATACCCGGGCCCCGAGGGAGCCCCAGCATTTT.

J is TRBJ1-5 and V is TRBV24-1; TRBD1 agrees at 11 bases. The CDR3 is 16 amino acids. Germline-derived CDR1 and CDR2 are KGHDR and SFDVKD. V trimming: 4 bases; J trimming: 6 bases; junction bases outside the gene matches: 7. CDR3 sequence (DNA): TGTGCCACCAGTGACCGAGGACAGGGGGCTCTTCAGCCCCAGCATTTT. This translates into CATSDRGQGALQPQHF.

A few counts support this clonotype. CDR3 protein: CASSLDLIAETQYF. The CDR3 DNA is TGTGCCAGCAGTTTAGACCTGATTGCAGAGACCCAGTACTTC. This chain connects TRBV12-3 or TRBV12-4 to TRBJ2-5; D gene unclear. Trimming stripped 1 base from V and 4 bases from J, with 10 bases between. This CDR3 spans 14 amino acids.

V gene TRBV7-2 combines with J gene TRBJ1-1; TRBD1 agrees at 8 bases. V lost 3 bases, J lost 1 base, and 1 base stayed unmatched. The germline V gene has CDR1 SGHTA and CDR2 FQGNSA. This CDR3 has 14 residues. DNA of the CDR3: TGTGCCAGCAGCTTCAGGGGGCAGAACACTGAAGCTTTCTTT. Translation: CASSFRGQNTEAFF. Complete variable domain (other parts from reference TRBV7-2 and TRBJ1-1): GAGVSQSPSNKVTEKGKDVELRCDPISGHTALYWYRQSLGQGLEFLIYFQGNSAPDKSGLPSDRFSAERTGGSVSTLTIQRTQQEDSAVYLCASSFRGQNTEAFFGQGTRLTVV.

This clonotype was detected ten times or more. CDR3 bases: TGTGCCAGCAGCCCCCCACGGCTAATGGACAGCGGAACCGGGGAGCTGTTTTTT. Protein: CASSPPRLMDSGTGELFF. V usage is TRBV7-8 and J usage is TRBJ2-2; D is perhaps TRBD1 (6 bases). The CDR3 consists of 18 residues. Germline values: CDR1 SGHVS, CDR2 FQNEAQ. V was pared by 5 bases and J by 5 bases, with 24 bases between.

This sequence joins TRBV7-2 and TRBJ2-4, with TRBD1 identical over 9 bases. V lost 6 bases to trimming and J lost 0 bases; unmatched junction nucleotides: 6. CDR3 length equals 16 residues. The V gene's germline CDR1 is SGHTA and CDR2 FQGNSA. CDR3 nucleotides: TGTGCCAGCAGTCCACAGGGGGCACTAGCCAAAAACATTCAGTACTTC. Translation gives CASSPQGALAKNIQYF.

The rearrangement links TRBV7-2 to TRBJ1-2; D gene uncertain. The length of the CDR3 is 12 residues. Per germline, CDR1 SGHTA and CDR2 FQGNSA. The V and J ends lost 6 bases and 8 bases respectively, with 13 bases between them. The CDR3 DNA follows: TGTGCCAGCAGTGATAATGTGGGCGGCTACACCTTC. Its translation is CASSDNVGGYTF.

This clonotype occurred a few times. The chain recombines TRBV10-3 with TRBJ2-5; 7 positions agree with TRBD1. Germline loops: CDR1 ENHRY, CDR2 SYGVKD. The CDR3 has 15 residues. V shed 5 bases, J shed 2 bases, and the junction held 8 bases outside the gene matches. The CDR3 DNA reads TGTGCCATCAGTCCATCAACAGGGGCGCAAGAGACCCAGTACTTC. Translating it yields CAISPSTGAQETQYF.

This clonotype was counted many times. The chain is built from TRBV29-1 and TRBJ1-1; TRBD1 is a possible D gene (5 bases). Germline-derived CDR1 and CDR2 are SQVTM and ANQGSEA. The CDR3 is 11 residues long. Trimming took off 7 bases at V and 10 bases at J, with 16 bases between the two ends. CDR3 coding DNA: TGCAGCGCTGACAGTGGGGTCGGAGCTTTCTTT. It codes for CSADSGVGAFF. The entire variable domain, with the rest obtained from reference TRBV29-1 and TRBJ1-1, is as follows: SAVISQKPSRDICQRGTSLTIQCQVDSQVTMMFWYRQQPGQSLTLIATANQGSEATYESGFVIDKFPISRPNLTFSTLTVSNMSPEDSSIYLCSADSGVGAFFGQGTRLTVV.

Only a few counts were recorded for this clonotype. The chain employs TRBV12-3 or TRBV12-4 and TRBJ2-7, with D tentatively TRBD2 (6 bases). Trimming pared 5 bases from V and 9 bases from J, leaving 14 bases between. CDR3 size: 12 residues. The CDR3 sequence: CASSLLVGGQYF. As DNA, the CDR3 is TGTGCCAGCAGTCTGCTGGTCGGGGGGCAGTACTTC.

The gene calls are TRBV27 and TRBJ2-2; D possibly matches TRBD1 or TRBD2 (5 bases each). The germline V gene has CDR1 MNHEY and CDR2 SMNVEV (reference sequence). The CDR3 has 15 residues. Trimming left V 9 bases short and J 4 bases short, with 18 bases between. The CDR3 sequence is CASSDSGLSTGELFF. The DNA of the CDR3 is TGTGCCAGTAGCGACTCAGGGCTCAGCACCGGGGAGCTGTTTTTT.

Ten or more counts support this clonotype. V gene TRBV30 combines with J gene TRBJ2-7; no definite D call. The length of the CDR3 is 16 residues. V was shortened by 1 base and J by 1 base, with 17 bases between the two germline ends. From germline, CDR1 is GTSNPN and CDR2 SVGIG (reference sequence). CDR3 amino acids: CAWSGPDGMESYEQYF. The CDR3 region has the DNA TGTGCCTGGAGTGGCCCGGACGGTATGGAATCCTACGAGCAGTACTTC.

This clonotype was detected ten times or more. The CDR3 here is CASSLGPRVLQETQYF. The CDR3, as DNA: TGCGCCAGCAGCTTGGGCCCCAGGGTACTCCAAGAGACCCAGTACTTC. The chain couples TRBV5-1 to TRBJ2-5; D is perhaps TRBD1 (5 bases). Deletions cut 0 bases from V and 1 base from J, with 13 bases between. The germline V gene encodes CDR1 SGHRS and CDR2 YFSETQ. The length of the CDR3 is 16 residues.

The chain couples TRBV12-3 or TRBV12-4 to TRBJ2-7; tentative D call: TRBD2 (5 bases). V was cut by 3 bases and J by 5 bases, with 14 bases left in between. The CDR3 runs 14 residues. The CDR3 spells CASSFRFEGDEQYF. CDR3 nucleotide sequence: TGTGCCAGCAGTTTTAGATTTGAGGGTGACGAGCAGTACTTC.

The chain couples TRBV12-3 or TRBV12-4 to TRBJ2-7, with 7 nucleotides matching TRBD1. With V trimmed by 2 bases and J by 11 bases, 6 bases remained unmatched. The CDR3 sequence is 12 residues long. The CDR3 DNA follows: TGTGCCAGCAGTTTATTTGACAGGGCTAAGTACTTC. Translating it yields CASSLFDRAKYF.

V usage is TRBV11-2 and J usage is TRBJ2-5; possibly TRBD1 for D (5 bases). Trimming removed 5 bases from V and 5 bases from J, with 24 bases in between. The CDR3 runs to 17 residues. Germline CDR1 reads SGHAT; CDR2 reads FQNNGV. The CDR3 region is CASSRADKPRRAETQYF. In DNA form, the CDR3 reads TGTGCCAGCAGCCGTGCGGACAAGCCCCGTCGTGCGGAGACCCAGTACTTC.